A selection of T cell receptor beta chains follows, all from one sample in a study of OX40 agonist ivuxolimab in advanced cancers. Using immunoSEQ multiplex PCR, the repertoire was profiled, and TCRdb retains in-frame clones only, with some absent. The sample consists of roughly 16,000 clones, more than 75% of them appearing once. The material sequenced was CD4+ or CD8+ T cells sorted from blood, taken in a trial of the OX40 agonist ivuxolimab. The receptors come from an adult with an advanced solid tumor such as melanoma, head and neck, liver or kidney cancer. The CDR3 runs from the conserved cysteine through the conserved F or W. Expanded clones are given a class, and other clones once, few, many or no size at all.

CDR3 protein: CASSLATGWNEQYF
CDR3 length: 14
J gene: TRBJ2-7
clone size: .
V gene: TRBV7-6

CDR3 protein: CASKQRQTNTGELFF
CDR3 length: 15
J gene: TRBJ2-2
clone size: .
V gene: TRBV6-5

CDR3 protein: CASSIVQSSGANVLTF
CDR3 length: 16
J gene: TRBJ2-6
clone size: .
V gene: TRBV19

CDR3 protein: CASSQEARRSYEQYF
CDR3 length: 15
J gene: TRBJ2-7
clone size: .
V gene: TRBV4-1

CDR3 protein: CASRLWDANYGYTF
CDR3 length: 14
J gene: TRBJ1-2
clone size: once
V gene: TRBV5-4

CDR3 protein: CASSSAWGSSGYTF
CDR3 length: 14
J gene: TRBJ1-2
clone size: .
V gene: TRBV6-6

CDR3 protein: CASSLALLRAPQETQYF
CDR3 length: 17
J gene: TRBJ2-5
clone size: medium-sized
V gene: TRBV7-2

CDR3 protein: CASSLAGTGELFF
CDR3 length: 13
J gene: TRBJ2-2
clone size: .
V gene: TRBV7-9

CDR3 protein: CASSLASLSARAENGYTF
CDR3 length: 18
J gene: TRBJ1-2
clone size: .
V gene: TRBV28

CDR3 protein: CAGWTGESTDTQYF
CDR3 length: 14
J gene: TRBJ2-3
clone size: few
V gene: TRBV6-6

CDR3 protein: CASSSKGLLQETQYF
CDR3 length: 15
J gene: TRBJ2-5
clone size: .
V gene: TRBV5-6

CDR3 protein: CASSLVGMGLAGNTGELFF
CDR3 length: 19
J gene: TRBJ2-2
clone size: .
V gene: TRBV4-2

CDR3 protein: CASSLSAGNYGYTF
CDR3 length: 14
J gene: TRBJ1-2
clone size: .
V gene: TRBV7-9

CDR3 protein: CASSRTSALGNEQFF
CDR3 length: 15
J gene: TRBJ2-1
clone size: .
V gene: TRBV5-8

CDR3 protein: CASSLSFSETQYF
CDR3 length: 13
J gene: TRBJ2-5
clone size: .
V gene: TRBV7-9

CDR3 protein: CSVEDWRGRDRGRENYGYTF
CDR3 length: 20
J gene: TRBJ1-2
clone size: .
V gene: TRBV29-1

CDR3 protein: CASSAGSRGRNTIYF
CDR3 length: 15
J gene: TRBJ1-3
clone size: .
V gene: TRBV2

CDR3 protein: CASSQDRLKTPLHF
CDR3 length: 14
J gene: TRBJ1-6
clone size: .
V gene: TRBV4-1

CDR3 protein: CASSFPGQVGSSQPQHF
CDR3 length: 17
J gene: TRBJ1-5
clone size: .
V gene: TRBV28

CDR3 protein: CASSELQGNPNTGELFF
CDR3 length: 17
J gene: TRBJ2-2
clone size: .
V gene: TRBV19

CDR3 protein: CASSEWQGLYEQYF
CDR3 length: 14
J gene: TRBJ2-7
clone size: .
V gene: TRBV2

CDR3 protein: CASSASGRADNEQFF
CDR3 length: 15
J gene: TRBJ2-1
clone size: .
V gene: TRBV9

CDR3 protein: CASSSPGISVGEQYF
CDR3 length: 15
J gene: TRBJ2-7
clone size: .
V gene: TRBV7-9

CDR3 protein: CASSVGQNSPLHF
CDR3 length: 13
J gene: TRBJ1-6
clone size: .
V gene: TRBV9

CDR3 protein: CATSRPPGTSSYNEQFF
CDR3 length: 17
J gene: TRBJ2-1
clone size: .
V gene: TRBV15

CDR3 protein: CASSLDPSSPAFF
CDR3 length: 13
J gene: TRBJ1-1
clone size: medium-sized
V gene: TRBV5-6

CDR3 protein: CASSQTTGVGTEAFF
CDR3 length: 15
J gene: TRBJ1-1
clone size: .
V gene: TRBV4-3

CDR3 protein: CASSLSFF
CDR3 length: 8
J gene: TRBJ2-1
clone size: .
V gene: TRBV7-9

CDR3 protein: CASRTQGSSYNSPLHF
CDR3 length: 16
J gene: TRBJ1-6
clone size: .
V gene: TRBV23-1

CDR3 protein: CASSPGSQETQYF
CDR3 length: 13
J gene: TRBJ2-5
clone size: .
V gene: TRBV18

CDR3 protein: CASSVGGSLNTEAFF
CDR3 length: 15
J gene: TRBJ1-1
clone size: .
V gene: TRBV9

CDR3 protein: CASSLFLAEQETQYF
CDR3 length: 15
J gene: TRBJ2-5
clone size: .
V gene: TRBV11-2

CDR3 protein: CASSLKDRGLRETQYF
CDR3 length: 16
J gene: TRBJ2-5
clone size: .
V gene: TRBV5-6

CDR3 protein: CASSLIDTGIAASYEQYF
CDR3 length: 18
J gene: TRBJ2-7
clone size: .
V gene: TRBV7-2

CDR3 protein: CAMGIYRGRTGELFF
CDR3 length: 15
J gene: TRBJ2-2
clone size: .
V gene: TRBV10-3

CDR3 protein: CASSVEGFTDTQYF
CDR3 length: 14
J gene: TRBJ2-3
clone size: .
V gene: TRBV9

CDR3 protein: CASSLEGLDGYTF
CDR3 length: 13
J gene: TRBJ1-2
clone size: few
V gene: TRBV7-2

CDR3 protein: CASSQVLAGEGNEQFF
CDR3 length: 16
J gene: TRBJ2-1
clone size: few
V gene: TRBV4-3

CDR3 protein: CASSVTTGWDEQFF
CDR3 length: 14
J gene: TRBJ2-1
clone size: few
V gene: TRBV9

CDR3 protein: CASSPATGRYEQYF
CDR3 length: 14
J gene: TRBJ2-7
clone size: .
V gene: TRBV5-1

CDR3 protein: CASSLTSGGTDTQYF
CDR3 length: 15
J gene: TRBJ2-3
clone size: .
V gene: TRBV19

CDR3 protein: CASSLEDPYEQYF
CDR3 length: 13
J gene: TRBJ2-7
clone size: .
V gene: TRBV5-1

CDR3 protein: CASRHRDLNTEAFF
CDR3 length: 14
J gene: TRBJ1-1
clone size: .
V gene: TRBV6-5

CDR3 protein: CASSQFLLADHYEQYF
CDR3 length: 16
J gene: TRBJ2-7
clone size: .
V gene: TRBV14

CDR3 protein: CASSSAGAPYEQYF
CDR3 length: 14
J gene: TRBJ2-7
clone size: .
V gene: TRBV7-9

CDR3 protein: CASRRARGGADEQFF
CDR3 length: 15
J gene: TRBJ2-1
clone size: once
V gene: TRBV5-4

CDR3 protein: CASSDSGGADTQYF
CDR3 length: 14
J gene: TRBJ2-3
clone size: few
V gene: TRBV6-4

CDR3 protein: CASSMWGGSRGSKPQHF
CDR3 length: 17
J gene: TRBJ1-5
clone size: .
V gene: TRBV19